This TCR beta chain originates from a study of blood T cell repertoires in COVID-19. Study background: PBMCs, B-cell-depleted T cells, or T cells provided the cDNA or gDNA that made up the material.

Study processing details: Reference gene primer amplification yielded estimated nucleated cell counts. Libraries were prepared by immunoSEQ multiplex PCR; TCRdb keeps only in-frame clonotypes and omits some of them. V and J calls and clone size follow that table, whereas D and trimming were derived from the DNA. This repertoire shows about 160,000 clones, approximately 80% found once; its top ten account for roughly 9.1%. The CDR3 sequence is 12 residues long. The germline V gene encodes CDR1 SGHDT and CDR2 YYEEEE. Trimming stripped 3 bases from V and 12 bases from J, with 13 bases between. Material: peripheral blood. The chain carries TRBV5-6 and TRBJ2-4; D gene uncertain. This sequence was found in a woman of 80 years or more with active or convalescent COVID-19. This CDR3 is CASSSGRSAQYF. The CDR3 DNA follows: TGTGCCAGCAGCTCGGGTAGGTCGGCTCAGTACTTC.